The 13 T cell receptor beta chains given below trace back to one sample, sequenced in a study of T-cell memory formation after mild COVID-19. TCRdb ran MiXCR on the 5' RACE reads and lists one entry per CDR3 protein. This table holds over 300,000 distinct CDR3 sequences, roughly 19% found once. The sequencing input was PBMCs or a T cell subset sorted from them (not recorded which). These TCRs come from a man aged 18 to 30 who had mild COVID-19 (a few samples of this study predate the infection). Cell type and time point are not known.

This chain uses TRBV4-1 with TRBJ1-1, with D perhaps matching TRBD1 (5 bases). CDR1 is MGHRA, CDR2 YSYEKL, per germline. The CDR3 length is 15 residues. Deletions cut 1 base from V and 3 bases from J, with 12 bases between. CDR3 sequence: CASSQGSGGYTEAFF. The DNA of the CDR3 is TGCGCCAGCAGCCAAGGTAGCGGGGGATACACTGAAGCTTTCTTT.

The chain links TRBV11-2 to TRBJ1-2, with TRBD1 as a possible D gene (6 bases). Germline CDR1 is SGHAT and CDR2 is FQNNGV. This CDR3 region has 15 residues. Trimming cost V 4 bases and J 0 bases, with 12 bases left between them. The CDR3 DNA reads as TGTGCCAGCAGCTGGTCAGGGGATTCTAACTATGGCTACACCTTC. Amino acid sequence: CASSWSGDSNYGYTF.

V is TRBV6-5 and J is TRBJ1-2; D is ambiguous. The CDR3 is made up of 15 amino acids. Trimming pared 2 bases from V and 4 bases from J, leaving 14 bases between. Germline lookup yields CDR1 MNHEY and CDR2 SVGAGI. In DNA form, the CDR3 reads TGTGCCAGCAGTTACAGTTCAGGATCTTTCTATGGCTACACCTTC. This sequence encodes CASSYSSGSFYGYTF.

This clonotype was picked up a small number of times. The chain recombines TRBV7-6 with TRBJ2-5, with D uncertain. CDR3 length: 15 amino acids. Germline-derived CDR1 and CDR2 are SGHVS and FNYEAQ. V lost 2 bases and J 2 bases, leaving 12 bases between the germline ends. CDR3 region: CASSLFLREQETQYF. The CDR3 nucleotides read TGTGCCAGCAGCTTATTTCTCAGAGAGCAAGAGACCCAGTACTTC.

The chain links TRBV4-3 to TRBJ1-2; D is perhaps TRBD1 (6 bases). V was trimmed by 4 bases and J by 7 bases, leaving 19 bases between them. The CDR3 is 15 residues long. From germline, CDR1 is LGHNA and CDR2 YSLEER. The CDR3 reads CASSPMTGGNSGYTF. Written as DNA, the CDR3 is TGCGCCAGCAGCCCGATGACGGGGGGCAACAGTGGCTACACCTTC.

At least ten counts were recorded for this clonotype. V gene TRBV12-3 or TRBV12-4 combines with J gene TRBJ1-1; 8 bases agree with TRBD1. The J segment lost 1 base and the V segment lost 3 bases, leaving 1 base of the junction unmatched. This CDR3 region has 14 residues. The CDR3 spells CASSFQGANTEAFF. As DNA, the CDR3 is TGTGCCAGCAGTTTTCAGGGGGCGAACACTGAAGCTTTCTTT.

In its sample, this clonotype was seen a few times. The chain joins TRBV20-1 to TRBJ1-3, with a possible D match to TRBD1 (5 bases). CDR1 is DFQATT and CDR2 is SNEGSKA in the germline V gene (reference sequence). This CDR3 contains 15 residues. The V and J ends lost 0 bases and 3 bases respectively, with 12 bases between them. CDR3 coding DNA: TGCAGTGCTAGAGAGGGGGAATTGAGTGGAAACACCATATATTTT. Protein product: CSAREGELSGNTIYF.

This chain uses TRBV9 with TRBJ1-1; D is undetermined. V lost 2 bases, J lost 0 bases, and 8 bases lay in between. The CDR3 is made up of 14 amino acids. Germline values: CDR1 SGDLS, CDR2 YYNGEE. CDR3 nucleotides: TGTGCCAGCAGCGTTAGTGGTTTGAACACTGAAGCTTTCTTT. Its translation is CASSVSGLNTEAFF.

This clonotype was observed a handful of times. V usage is TRBV4-3 and J usage is TRBJ2-7; D is unclear. Deletions cut 2 bases from V and 2 bases from J, with 13 bases between. Germline V lookup: CDR1 LGHNA, CDR2 YSLEER. The length of the CDR3 is 15 residues. In nucleotides, the CDR3 is TGCGCCAGCAGCCAAAAGGGCCACGAAACCTACGAGCAGTACTTC. This translates into CASSQKGHETYEQYF.

This clonotype was detected many times. As DNA, the CDR3 is TGTGCCAGCAGTCATAGAGATACTGGGACCCAGTACTTC. Translated, it gives CASSHRDTGTQYF. The chain joins TRBV6-5 to TRBJ2-5; D gene uncertain. Trimming shortened V by 5 bases and J by 7 bases, and 14 bases separated the two germline ends. This CDR3 has 13 residues. The germline CDR1 and CDR2 sequences are MNHEY and SVGAGI.

The V gene is TRBV7-2, the J gene TRBJ2-5; tentative D call: TRBD1 (5 bases). Per germline, CDR1 SGHTA and CDR2 FQGNSA. V lost 1 base and J 6 bases, leaving 18 bases between the germline ends. The CDR3 is 16 residues long. Here the CDR3 reads CASSLEPIGALKTQYF. Here the CDR3 DNA reads TGTGCCAGCAGCTTAGAGCCGATAGGGGCTTTAAAGACCCAGTACTTC. The whole variable domain, remainder taken from reference TRBV7-2 and TRBJ2-5, is GAGVSQSPSNKVTEKGKDVELRCDPISGHTALYWYRQSLGQGLEFLIYFQGNSAPDKSGLPSDRFSAERTGGSVSTLTIQRTQQEDSAVYLCASSLEPIGALKTQYFGPGTRLLVL.

The chain uses TRBV4-1 and TRBJ2-4; D ambiguous. Trimming removed 8 bases from V and 8 bases from J, with 10 bases in between. The germline gives CDR1 MGHRA, CDR2 YSYEKL. This CDR3 contains 11 residues. The CDR3 coding sequence is TGCGCCAGCGCTGGGTCGGACATTCAGTACTTC. Protein product: CASAGSDIQYF.

The chain joins TRBV7-9 to TRBJ2-7; 7 nucleotides match TRBD1. J gave up 2 bases and V 5 bases, and 12 bases lay outside the gene matches. CDR1 is SEHNR, CDR2 FQNEAQ, per germline (reference sequence). This CDR3 is built from 16 residues. In DNA form, the CDR3 reads TGTGCCAGCAGCCCCAAGCCGGGACAGACAACCTACGAGCAGTACTTC. This codes for CASSPKPGQTTYEQYF.